This T cell receptor (beta chain) was captured by sequencing in a study of T cells in Graves' hyperthyroidism and ophthalmopathy. The sample holds many counts of this clonotype. Amplification yielded TCR beta CDR3 regions, with RNA transcripts as the source. Primed by the HTBI set, a first-round RT-PCR was run on the TCR CDR3. Each CDR3 protein gets one entry after TCRdb re-called the multiplex PCR reads with MiXCR. The sample comprises some 360,000 distinct CDR3 sequences, roughly 14% of which are singletons, and approximately 10% rests with the top ten. V dropped 3 bases and J dropped 9 bases, with 15 bases sitting between them. This CDR3 region has 14 residues. The germline V gene has CDR1 MDHEN and CDR2 SYDVKM. Absent ophthalmopathy progression within 18 months defined stable Graves' hyperthyroidism. On the basis of clinical symptoms, serum thyroxine and TRAb, thyroid ultrasound and orbital computed tomography, diagnoses were made.

The sequenced material came from blood. This clonotype was obtained from a woman aged 60 to 75 with Graves' hyperthyroidism. The chain combines TRBV28 with TRBJ2-1, with D possibly matching TRBD1 (6 bases). The CDR3: CASSFRGDLIEQFF. The CDR3 DNA reads as TGTGCCAGCAGTTTCAGGGGCGATTTAATTGAGCAGTTCTTC. Looking up the rest from reference TRBV28 and TRBJ2-1 gives the full variable domain: DVKVTQSSRYLVKRTGEKVFLECVQDMDHENMFWYRQDPGLGLRLIYFSYDVKMKEKGDIPEGYSVSREKKERFSLILESASTNQTSMYLCASSFRGDLIEQFFGPGTRLTVL.